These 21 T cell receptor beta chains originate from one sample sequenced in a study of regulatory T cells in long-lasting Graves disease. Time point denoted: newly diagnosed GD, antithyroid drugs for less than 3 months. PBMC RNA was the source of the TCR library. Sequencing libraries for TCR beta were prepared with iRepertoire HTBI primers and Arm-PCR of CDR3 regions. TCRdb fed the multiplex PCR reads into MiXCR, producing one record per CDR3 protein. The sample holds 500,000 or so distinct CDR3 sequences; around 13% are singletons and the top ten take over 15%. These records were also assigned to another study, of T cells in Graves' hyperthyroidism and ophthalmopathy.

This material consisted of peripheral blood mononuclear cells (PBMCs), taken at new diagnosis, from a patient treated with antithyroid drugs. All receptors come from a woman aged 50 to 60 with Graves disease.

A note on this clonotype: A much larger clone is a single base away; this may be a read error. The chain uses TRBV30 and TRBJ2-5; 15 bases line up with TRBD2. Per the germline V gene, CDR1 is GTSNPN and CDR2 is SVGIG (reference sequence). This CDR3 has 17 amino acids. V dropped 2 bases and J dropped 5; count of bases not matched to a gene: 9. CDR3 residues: CAWSPRTSGRAGETQYF. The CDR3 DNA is TGTGCCTGGAGTCCAAGGACTAGCGGGAGGGCCGGTGAGACCCAGTACTTC. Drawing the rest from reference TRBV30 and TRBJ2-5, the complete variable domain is SQTIHQWPATLVQPVGSPLSLECTVEGTSNPNLYWYRQAAGRGLQLLFYSVGIGQISSEVPQNLSASRPQDRQFILSSKKLLLSDSGFYLCAWSPRTSGRAGETQYFGPGTRLLVL.

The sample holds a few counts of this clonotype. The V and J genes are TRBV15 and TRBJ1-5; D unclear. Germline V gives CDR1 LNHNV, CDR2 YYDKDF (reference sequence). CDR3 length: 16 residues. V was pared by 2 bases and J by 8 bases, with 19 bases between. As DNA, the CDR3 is TGTGCCACCAGCAGACGCGGACCGGCCCTCGAGGAGCCCCAGCATTTT. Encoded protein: CATSRRGPALEEPQHF.

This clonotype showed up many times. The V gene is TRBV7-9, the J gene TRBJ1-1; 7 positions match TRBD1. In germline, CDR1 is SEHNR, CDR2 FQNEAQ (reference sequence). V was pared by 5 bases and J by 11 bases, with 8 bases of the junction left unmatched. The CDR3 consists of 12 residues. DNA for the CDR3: TGTGCCAGCAGCCATAACAGGGGCGACGCTTTCTTT. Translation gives CASSHNRGDAFF.

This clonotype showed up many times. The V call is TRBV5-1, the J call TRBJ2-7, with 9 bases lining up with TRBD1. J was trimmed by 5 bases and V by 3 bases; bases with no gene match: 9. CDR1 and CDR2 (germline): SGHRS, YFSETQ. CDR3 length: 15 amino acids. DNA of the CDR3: TGCGCCAGCAGCTCGTACCGGGACAGGGAAAACGAGCAGTACTTC. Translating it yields CASSSYRDRENEQYF.

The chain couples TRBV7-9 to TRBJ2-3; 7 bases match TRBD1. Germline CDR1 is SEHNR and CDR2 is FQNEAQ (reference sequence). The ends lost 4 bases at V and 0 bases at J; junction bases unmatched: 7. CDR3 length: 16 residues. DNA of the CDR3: TGTGCCAGCAGCTCTCGACAGGGACATAGCACAGATACGCAGTATTTT. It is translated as CASSSRQGHSTDTQYF.

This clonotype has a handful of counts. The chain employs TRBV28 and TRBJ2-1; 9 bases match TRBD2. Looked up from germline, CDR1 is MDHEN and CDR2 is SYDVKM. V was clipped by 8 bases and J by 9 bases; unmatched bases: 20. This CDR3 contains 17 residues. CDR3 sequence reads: CASGSKPSASGNGEQFF. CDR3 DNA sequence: TGTGCCAGCGGATCGAAGCCGTCGGCTAGCGGGAATGGTGAGCAGTTCTTC.

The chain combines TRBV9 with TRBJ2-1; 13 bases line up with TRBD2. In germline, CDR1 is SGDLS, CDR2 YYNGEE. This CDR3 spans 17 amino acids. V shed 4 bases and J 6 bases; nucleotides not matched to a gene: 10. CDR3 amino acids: CASSPAVGLAGVNEQFF. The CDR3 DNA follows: TGTGCCAGCAGCCCTGCCGTCGGACTAGCGGGAGTCAATGAGCAGTTCTTC.

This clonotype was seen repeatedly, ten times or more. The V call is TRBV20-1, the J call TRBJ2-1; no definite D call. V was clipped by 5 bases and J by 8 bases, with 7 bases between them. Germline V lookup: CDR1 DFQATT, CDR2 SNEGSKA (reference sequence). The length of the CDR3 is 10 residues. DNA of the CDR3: TGCAGTGCTGGCCCCCATGAGCAGTTCTTC. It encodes CSAGPHEQFF.

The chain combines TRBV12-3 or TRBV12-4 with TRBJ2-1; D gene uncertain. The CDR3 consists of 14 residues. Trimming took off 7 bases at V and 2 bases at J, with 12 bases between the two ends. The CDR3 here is CASILSGPYNEQFF. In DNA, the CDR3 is TGTGCCAGCATCCTAAGTGGGCCCTACAATGAGCAGTTCTTC.

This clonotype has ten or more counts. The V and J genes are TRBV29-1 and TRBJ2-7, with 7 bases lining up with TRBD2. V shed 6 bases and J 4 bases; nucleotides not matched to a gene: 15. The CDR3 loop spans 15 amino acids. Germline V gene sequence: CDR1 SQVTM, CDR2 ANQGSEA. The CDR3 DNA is TGCAGCGTAGCAAGAGGGCTAGCGGTCGAATACGAGCAGTACTTC. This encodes CSVARGLAVEYEQYF.

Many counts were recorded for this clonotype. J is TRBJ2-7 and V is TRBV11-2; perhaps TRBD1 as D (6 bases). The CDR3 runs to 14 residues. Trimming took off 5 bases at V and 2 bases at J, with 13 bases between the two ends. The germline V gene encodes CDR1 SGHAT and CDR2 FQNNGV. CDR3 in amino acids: CASSTNRAPYEQYF. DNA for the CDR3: TGTGCCAGCAGCACCAACAGGGCCCCCTACGAGCAGTACTTC.

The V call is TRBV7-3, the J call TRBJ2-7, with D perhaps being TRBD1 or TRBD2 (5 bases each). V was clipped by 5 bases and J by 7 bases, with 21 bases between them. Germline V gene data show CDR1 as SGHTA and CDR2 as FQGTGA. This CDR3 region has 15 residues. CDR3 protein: CASSPEDRGPDEQYF. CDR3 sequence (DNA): TGTGCCAGCAGCCCGGAGGATCGGGGCCCAGATGAGCAGTACTTC.

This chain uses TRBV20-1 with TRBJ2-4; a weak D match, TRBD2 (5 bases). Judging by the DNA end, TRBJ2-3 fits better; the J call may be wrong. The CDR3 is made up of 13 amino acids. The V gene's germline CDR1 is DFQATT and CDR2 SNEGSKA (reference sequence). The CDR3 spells CSAHLEGGDTQYF. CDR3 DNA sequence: TGCAGCGCTCACCTCGAGGGTGGGGATACGCAGTATTTT.

This chain's CDR3 is CASSFTTENTEAFF. The CDR3 nucleotides read TGTGCCAGCAGCTTTACGACAGAGAACACTGAAGCTTTCTTT. The rearrangement links TRBV9 to TRBJ1-1; the D gene is possibly TRBD1 (5 bases). Looked up from germline, CDR1 is SGDLS and CDR2 is YYNGEE. The CDR3 runs 14 residues. V lost 4 bases and J lost 1, with 11 bases in between.

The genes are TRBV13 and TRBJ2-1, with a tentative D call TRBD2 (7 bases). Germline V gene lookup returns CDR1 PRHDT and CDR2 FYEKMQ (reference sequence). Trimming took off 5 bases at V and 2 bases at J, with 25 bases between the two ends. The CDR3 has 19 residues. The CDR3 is CASSINPEGGQSTYNEQFF. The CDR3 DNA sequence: TGTGCCAGCAGCATTAACCCAGAGGGGGGGCAGTCCACCTACAATGAGCAGTTCTTC. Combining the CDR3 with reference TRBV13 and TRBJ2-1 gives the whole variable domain AAGVIQSPRHLIKEKRETATLKCYPIPRHDTVYWYQQGPGQDPQFLISFYEKMQSDKGSIPDRFSAQQFSDYHSELNMSSLELGDSALYFCASSINPEGGQSTYNEQFFGPGTRLTVL.

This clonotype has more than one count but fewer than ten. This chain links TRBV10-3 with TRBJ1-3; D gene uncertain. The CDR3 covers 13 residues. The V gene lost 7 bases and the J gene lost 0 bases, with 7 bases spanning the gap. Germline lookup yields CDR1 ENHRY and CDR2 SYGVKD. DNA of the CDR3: TGTGCCATCACGGAGTACTCTGGAAACACCATATATTTT. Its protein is CAITEYSGNTIYF.

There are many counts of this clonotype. CDR3 in DNA: TGTGCCAGCAGCCCCGGGACAGGGGGGTTCTACGAGCAGTACTTC. Encoded protein: CASSPGTGGFYEQYF. V usage is TRBV6-1 and J usage is TRBJ2-7; 11 bases fit TRBD1. With 6 bases clipped from V and 3 bases from J, the junction kept 7 bases outside the gene matches. In germline, CDR1 is MNHNS, CDR2 SASEGT. This CDR3 has 15 residues.

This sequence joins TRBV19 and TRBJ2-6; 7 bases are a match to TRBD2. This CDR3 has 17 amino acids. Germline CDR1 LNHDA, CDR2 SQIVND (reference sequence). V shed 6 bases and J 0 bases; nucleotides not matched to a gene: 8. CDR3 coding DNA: TGTGCCAGTAGCGAAGGGAGGGGTTACTCTGGGGCCAACGTCCTGACTTTC. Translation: CASSEGRGYSGANVLTF.

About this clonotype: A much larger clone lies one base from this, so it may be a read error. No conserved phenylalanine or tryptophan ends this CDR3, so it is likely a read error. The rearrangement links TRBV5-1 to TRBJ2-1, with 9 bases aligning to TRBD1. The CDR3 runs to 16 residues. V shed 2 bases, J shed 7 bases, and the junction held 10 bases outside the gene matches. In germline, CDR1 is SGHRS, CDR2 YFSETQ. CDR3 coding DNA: TGCGCCAGCAGCTTACACACGGGACAGGGTTTTAATGAGCAGTTCTGC. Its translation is CASSLHTGQGFNEQFC.

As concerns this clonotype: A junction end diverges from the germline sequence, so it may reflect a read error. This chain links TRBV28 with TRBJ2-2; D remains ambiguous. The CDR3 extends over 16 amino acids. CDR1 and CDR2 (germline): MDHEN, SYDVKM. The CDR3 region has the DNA TGTGCCAGCACCTCTCAGCACCTTCCGAACGCCGGGGAGCTGTTTTTT. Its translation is CASTSQHLPNAGELFF.

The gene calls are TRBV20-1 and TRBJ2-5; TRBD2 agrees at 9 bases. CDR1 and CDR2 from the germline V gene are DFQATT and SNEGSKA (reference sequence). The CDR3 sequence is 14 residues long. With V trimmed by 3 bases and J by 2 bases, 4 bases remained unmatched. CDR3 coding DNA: TGCAGTGCTAGCCGTGCGGGAGGGCAAGAGACCCAGTACTTC. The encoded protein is CSASRAGGQETQYF.